What follows is one T cell receptor beta chain and its context. Its antigen is not identified. The sample is drawn from a study of shared clonotypes between healthy human individuals. The wider study: A couple of women and three men aged 18 to 49 served as donors. General study results and limits: A handful of donors had around 5.2% of their naive CD4 clonotypes in common. Among donors, the sharing of clonotypes was expected to be influenced by sequencing depth. Lower generation probabilities were found for non-shared clonotypes than for those shared by all four donors.

The data were produced by immunoSEQ multiplex PCR, yet TCRdb's version contains in-frame clones alone and is incomplete. Altogether a few million clones are present, 90% to 95% being singletons, with the ten largest covering roughly 0.14%. There are 15 residues in the CDR3. CDR1 is SGHNT, CDR2 YYREEE, per germline (reference sequence). Trimming removed 0 bases at V and 5 bases at J, with 12 bases between. The V call is TRBV5-4, the J call TRBJ2-1, with D possibly being TRBD2 (6 bases). This TCR was recovered from a man younger than 35 in good health. Sample: naive CD4+ T cells sorted from blood. Indicated subset: CD45RA+ positively selected. In DNA, the CDR3 is TGTGCCAGCAGCTTGGTAGGGACTTTAAACAATGAGCAGTTCTTC. Encoded protein: CASSLVGTLNNEQFF.